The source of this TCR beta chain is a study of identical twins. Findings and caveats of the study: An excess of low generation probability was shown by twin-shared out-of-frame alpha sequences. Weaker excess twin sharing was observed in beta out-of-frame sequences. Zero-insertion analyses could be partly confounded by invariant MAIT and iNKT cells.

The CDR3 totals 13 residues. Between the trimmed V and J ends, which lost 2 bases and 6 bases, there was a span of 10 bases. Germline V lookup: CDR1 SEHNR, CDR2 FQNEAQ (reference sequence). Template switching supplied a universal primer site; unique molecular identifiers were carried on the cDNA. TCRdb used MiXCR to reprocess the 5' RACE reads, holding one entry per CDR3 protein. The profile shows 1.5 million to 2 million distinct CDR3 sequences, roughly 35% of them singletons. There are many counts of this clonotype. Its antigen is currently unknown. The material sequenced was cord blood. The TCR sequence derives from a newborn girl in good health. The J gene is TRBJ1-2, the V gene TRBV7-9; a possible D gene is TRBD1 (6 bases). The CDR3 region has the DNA TGTGCCAGCAGCTTAACAGGGACGGATGGCTACACCTTC. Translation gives CASSLTGTDGYTF.